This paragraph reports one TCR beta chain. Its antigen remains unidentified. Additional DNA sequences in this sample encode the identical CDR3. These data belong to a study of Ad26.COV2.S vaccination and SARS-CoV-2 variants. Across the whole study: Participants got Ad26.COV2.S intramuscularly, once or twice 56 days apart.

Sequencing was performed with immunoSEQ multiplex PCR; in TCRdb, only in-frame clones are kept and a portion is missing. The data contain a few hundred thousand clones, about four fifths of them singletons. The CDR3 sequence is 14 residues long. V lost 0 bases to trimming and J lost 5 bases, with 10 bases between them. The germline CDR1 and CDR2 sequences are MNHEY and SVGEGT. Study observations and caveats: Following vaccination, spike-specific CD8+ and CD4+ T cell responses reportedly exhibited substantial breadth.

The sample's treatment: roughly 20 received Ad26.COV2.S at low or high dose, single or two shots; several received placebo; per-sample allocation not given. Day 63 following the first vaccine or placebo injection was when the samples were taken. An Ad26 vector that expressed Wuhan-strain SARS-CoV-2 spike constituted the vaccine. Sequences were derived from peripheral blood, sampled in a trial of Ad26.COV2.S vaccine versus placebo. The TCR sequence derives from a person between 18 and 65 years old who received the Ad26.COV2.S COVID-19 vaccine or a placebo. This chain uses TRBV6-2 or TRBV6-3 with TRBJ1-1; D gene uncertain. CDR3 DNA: TGTGCCAGCAGTTACTCGGGTGGTAGAACTGAAGCTTTCTTT. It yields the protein CASSYSGGRTEAFF.